Given below is one T cell receptor (beta chain) in context. What it recognizes is unknown. These data come from a study of long-term antiretroviral therapy in people with HIV. Study-wide findings and caveats: ART-treated samples gained diversity yet remained below transplant donor controls. Pre-ART expanded TRB clones stayed dominant throughout, though often decreasing after ART. The ART regimens used between the mid-2000s and the late 2010s may be less effective than current ones.

None of the participants with HIV were treated outside the United States. Germline trimming cut 8 bases from V and 8 bases from J; bases unmatched to any gene: 9. Germline lookup yields CDR1 MDHEN and CDR2 SYDVKM. This CDR3 is 14 amino acids long. It was version v3.0 of the immunoSEQ assay that was run at survey level. Clones were read by immunoSEQ multiplex PCR, and TCRdb kept only the in-frame ones, dropping some. The sample records just over 35,000 clones, over 75% being singletons. This receptor was taken from a man younger than 30 with HIV. The sample here was unsorted PBMCs, taken 2.2 years after starting antiretroviral therapy. The chain joins TRBV28 to TRBJ1-2; TRBD1 matches at 12 bases. CDR3 nucleotides: TGTGCCAGCGAGGGGGGACAGGGGGCTAAGGGCTACACCTTC. It translates to CASEGGQGAKGYTF.